This T cell receptor beta chain emerged from a study of chemoradiotherapy in HPV16-positive cancers. Per the germline V gene, CDR1 is SGDLS and CDR2 is YYNGEE. CDR3 size: 15 residues. Between the trimmed V and J ends, which lost 5 bases and 7 bases, there was a span of 19 bases. Turning to this clone: Its specificity is unknown.

Study outcomes and limitations: Functional assays defining HPV-specific T cells used only two HPV16-positive patients.

Assay: immunoSEQ multiplex PCR; the TCRdb copy retains only in-frame clones and omits some. This sample has about 11,000 clones, with roughly 90% found just once. The sequenced sample was blood, obtained from a patient who underwent chemoradiotherapy. This clonotype originated in a human donor with HPV-associated anogenital cancer. This rearrangement joins TRBV9 to TRBJ2-1; D may be TRBD1 (5 bases). The CDR3 reads CASSAEQVILNEQFF. In nucleotides, the CDR3 is TGTGCCAGCAGTGCCGAACAGGTTATTTTGAATGAGCAGTTCTTC.